One sample yielded the 8 T cell receptor beta chains listed below, sequenced in a study of shared clonotypes between healthy human individuals. CD45RO-negative CD8 cells positively selected for CCR7 made up the naive population, which excluded terminally differentiated effector memory CD45RA+ cells. Sequencing was performed with immunoSEQ multiplex PCR; in TCRdb, only in-frame clones are kept and a portion is missing. Of about 700,000 clones in the sample, about 91% were seen once. Sequenced input: naive CD8+ T cells sorted from blood. These receptors were collected from a man under 40 in good health.

J is TRBJ2-1 and V is TRBV7-9; possible D gene TRBD2, 6 bases. From germline, CDR1 is SEHNR and CDR2 FQNEAQ (reference sequence). V was pared by 5 bases and J by 5 bases, with 16 bases between. The CDR3 totals 15 residues. This CDR3 is CASSPHTSPHNEQFF. Written as DNA, the CDR3 is TGTGCCAGCAGCCCCCATACTAGCCCCCACAATGAGCAGTTCTTC.

This sequence joins TRBV7-8 and TRBJ2-7; D may be TRBD1 (6 bases). Germline CDR1 SGHVS, CDR2 FQNEAQ. The germline V and J ends were trimmed by 1 base and 0 bases, with 28 bases remaining between them. This CDR3 is 21 amino acids long. This CDR3 is CASSLGGRGKIGAPSSYEQYF. CDR3 nucleotides: TGTGCCAGCAGCTTAGGAGGCAGGGGAAAAATTGGGGCCCCTAGCTCCTACGAGCAGTACTTC.

This clone was observed once. The chain joins TRBV9 to TRBJ2-7; the D is unclear. The CDR3 has 16 residues. The V end was cut by 0 bases, the J end by 6 bases, with 19 bases between. Germline CDR1 SGDLS, CDR2 YYNGEE. CDR3 bases: TGTGCCAGCAGCGTAGGAACCATTACGTCGATTTCCGAGCAGTACTTC. It specifies CASSVGTITSISEQYF.

The chain is built from TRBV30 and TRBJ1-2; 10 bases align to TRBD1. The CDR3 loop spans 13 amino acids. CDR1 GTSNPN and CDR2 SVGIG come from the germline V gene (reference sequence). Unmatched junction bases numbered 5, after V lost 4 bases and J lost 6 bases. The CDR3 loop reads CAWNAGTGDGYTF. CDR3 nucleotide sequence: TGTGCCTGGAATGCCGGGACAGGGGATGGCTACACCTTC.

This chain connects TRBV27 to TRBJ2-7, with TRBD2 matching over 11 bases. CDR1 MNHEY and CDR2 SMNVEV come from the germline V gene (reference sequence). V was clipped by 6 bases and J by 3 bases; unmatched bases: 10. The CDR3 is 16 residues long. The CDR3 reads CASSPLTTSGIYEQYF. CDR3 bases: TGTGCCAGCAGCCCCCTGACGACTAGCGGGATCTACGAGCAGTACTTC.

The chain recombines TRBV9 with TRBJ1-4; 9 bases align to TRBD1. J was trimmed by 8 bases and V by 0 bases; bases with no gene match: 5. Germline V gives CDR1 SGDLS, CDR2 YYNGEE. The CDR3 is 15 residues long. CDR3 in amino acids: CASSVGDRAGEKLFF. The CDR3 nucleotides are TGTGCCAGCAGCGTAGGGGACAGGGCCGGAGAAAAACTGTTTTTT.

The chain couples TRBV9 to TRBJ2-1, with 11 bases aligning to TRBD1. Trimming took 4 bases from V and 0 from J; bases not matched to a gene: 9. This CDR3 is 18 amino acids long. Looked up from germline, CDR1 is SGDLS and CDR2 is YYNGEE. Here the CDR3 DNA reads TGTGCCAGCAGCCCCGGGACAGGGGGTGTTCTCTCCTACAATGAGCAGTTCTTC. Its protein product is CASSPGTGGVLSYNEQFF.

V gene TRBV5-1 combines with J gene TRBJ2-1; 7 bases are shared with TRBD2. The CDR3 sequence is 15 residues long. V dropped 0 bases and J dropped 6; count of bases not matched to a gene: 6. The V gene's germline CDR1 is SGHRS and CDR2 YFSETQ. CDR3 loop: CASSLEGLVSNEQFF. CDR3 coding DNA: TGCGCCAGCAGCTTGGAAGGACTAGTGAGCAATGAGCAGTTCTTC.